Listed below are T cell receptor beta chains from one sample, sequenced in a study of blood T cells in healthy people across ages. Each CDR3 protein is one row after TCRdb ran MiXCR on the 5' RACE reads. The repertoire has 1 million or so distinct CDR3 sequences, roughly a quarter of them found once; the top ten carry 0.75%. These data also formed part of another study, on T cells of mothers and their children.

The specimen was blood. Receptors were obtained from a girl aged 2 to 9 in good health. Each CDR3 is given with its conserved first and last residue. Some rows have no size entry. The others give once, few or many, or a class for an expanded clone.

V gene,clone size,CDR3 protein
TRBV9,.,CASNPAGGSYNEQFF
TRBV5-1,.,CASSLDPGGNEQYF
TRBV20-1,once,CSARDLRLAGANEQFF
TRBV12-3/TRBV12-4,.,CASSTTQAKNIQYF
TRBV7-8,.,CASSLFRTGGTGQPQHF
TRBV5-1,few,CASSLVTGGTYNEQFF
TRBV29-1,few,CSVDQPSRGDGYTF
TRBV5-1,.,CASRAVGSDEQYF
TRBV7-2,.,CASSQTGLQDGYTF
TRBV7-9,.,CASSLGDLSQETQYF
TRBV4-3,few,CASSDRLQGASGYTF
TRBV6-6,few,CASSYSPGAGGGYTF
TRBV7-8,few,CASSPTSQFRYEQYF
TRBV7-3,.,CASSRQGANNEQFF
TRBV29-1,.,CSVGGLAKIDEQFF
TRBV10-1,.,CASSEFVREYTDTQYF
TRBV5-1,.,CASSFRESNSPLHF
TRBV29-1,few,CSVEFEFNEKLFF
TRBV4-1,few,CASSQGPLRRSPTDTQYF
TRBV29-1,few,CSVAPSGSNNEQYF
TRBV20-1,.,CSATPYYGQGEMQETQYF
TRBV5-6,.,CASSTGQGEEKLFF
TRBV7-2,few,CASSLDGVNYGYTF
TRBV4-1,.,CASSHQTGTATNEKLFF
TRBV28,.,CASSFRASGANVLTF
TRBV2,.,CASSGPKENTEAFF
TRBV20-1,once,CSARGRINQPQHF
TRBV10-3,few,CAISDETSPDTEQFF
TRBV7-2,few,CASSSLGGGLHEQFF
TRBV20-1,once,CSARQGANEQYF
TRBV20-1,few,CSARDSGRTGVNTEAFF
TRBV6-6,.,CASSVEGGNEKLFF
TRBV7-3,once,CASSLRGGENTEAFF
TRBV5-4,few,CASSSGTGAEEQYF
TRBV19,.,CASSLGRWTEAFF
TRBV5-5,.,CASSLVPGATNYGYTF
TRBV27,few,CASSPRDGSGANVLTF
TRBV3-1,.,CASRKQGGYNEQFF
TRBV11-2,.,CASSWFSSGEATGELFF
TRBV7-6,few,CASSLSSRTETQYF
TRBV12-3/TRBV12-4,few,CASSLTGATAQYF
TRBV7-2,few,CASSLLGSGQPQHF
TRBV5-1,.,CASSYNRGPEAFF
TRBV7-9,few,CASSLGGSFYEQYF
TRBV7-3,.,CAGSLNPGQYEAFF
TRBV29-1,few,CSARAQLLNTEAFF